The source of this T cell receptor (beta chain) is a study of identifying expanded T cells in peripheral blood. Method: immunoSEQ multiplex PCR; TCRdb's copy keeps in-frame clones and lacks some. The sample shows some 95,000 clones, around 90% of them seen only once. No infections or other immune events were documented during collection. The CDR3 runs 15 residues. The germline V and J ends were trimmed by 7 bases and 3 bases, with 16 bases remaining between them. The V gene's germline CDR1 is SGHRS and CDR2 YFSETQ. This clone was counted a single time. Antigen specificity is unknown. Whole-study findings and limits: About 1.3 clones differed between technical replicates, versus approximately 16 and 20 over time.

The chain carries TRBV5-1 and TRBJ1-4; a possible D gene is TRBD1 (6 bases). Sequencing used blood. The TCR was taken from a person aged 18-69 years in good health. CDR3 residues: CASRRGSSANEKLFF. DNA of the CDR3: TGCGCCAGCCGGAGGGGGTCTTCGGCTAATGAAAAACTGTTTTTT.